A single sample is the source of the 5 T cell receptor beta chains below, sequenced in a study of CXCR3-negative and CXCR3-positive naive CD8 T cells. Their antigen targets remain unknown. Study-wide points: Compared with CXCR3-negative naive cells, CXCR3-positive naive cells showed more hydrophobic TRB CDR3s.

Researchers prepared the TRB cDNA libraries using 5' RACE with UMI labels. From its re-call of the 5' RACE reads, TCRdb lists each CDR3 protein once, without DNA. This sample's clone table lists about 130,000 distinct CDR3 sequences. Sample: naive CXCR3+ CD8+ T cells from blood. Stated subset: CD45RO-CCR7+CD27+CD95- naive CD8+ T cells expressing CXCR3 (TNR3+). These receptors all come from a human donor in good health. Some clones in this sample may be carry-over from other donors' samples.

This chain uses TRBV15 with TRBJ2-7; there is no DNA to check the TCRdb D call of TRBD1. The CDR3 sequence is 15 residues long. CDR1 is LNHNV and CDR2 is YYDKDF in the germline V gene (reference sequence). This CDR3 is CATSRAGGSSYEQYF.

The chain has TRBV28 and TRBJ1-4; the TRBD1 assignment by TCRdb is unverifiable without DNA. Germline loops: CDR1 MDHEN, CDR2 SYDVKM. This CDR3 is built from 14 residues. The CDR3 sequence: CASNLGGPNEKLFF.

V gene TRBV28 combines with J gene TRBJ1-1; TCRdb's D call of TRBD1 is untestable without DNA. The CDR3 is 17 amino acids. CDR1 is MDHEN and CDR2 is SYDVKM in the germline V gene. This CDR3 reads CASSSPIPSTSETEAFF.

The rearrangement joins TRBV28 to TRBJ1-2; TCRdb names TRBD1, which stays unverified in the absence of DNA. The germline gives CDR1 MDHEN, CDR2 SYDVKM. This CDR3 contains 15 residues. The CDR3 reads CASTETGGLYYGYTF.

This chain uses TRBV4-3 with TRBJ2-5. The CDR3 runs 17 residues. Germline CDR1 is LGHNA and CDR2 is YSLEER. Here the CDR3 reads CASSQAYRHLGMETQYF.